Presented here are 2 T cell receptor beta chains from one specimen sequenced in a study of blood T cell repertoires in COVID-19. Clones were read by immunoSEQ multiplex PCR, and TCRdb kept only the in-frame ones, dropping some. The sample has under 300,000 clones; about nine tenths are singletons. The material sequenced was PBMCs or T cells enriched from blood (not recorded which). These receptors came from a man aged 18 to 30 who had recovered from COVID-19.

This chain joins TRBV28 and TRBJ1-5; 8 nucleotides align to TRBD1. Trimming removed 5 bases from V and 3 bases from J; junction bases left unmatched: 6. Germline values: CDR1 MDHEN, CDR2 SYDVKM. The CDR3 contains 15 residues. CDR3 nucleotide sequence: TGTGCCAGCAGTCGAGGACAGGGTAACAATCAGCCCCAGCATTTT. It encodes CASSRGQGNNQPQHF.

This clone has only one observation. The chain joins TRBV11-1 to TRBJ1-2; 10 nucleotides align to TRBD1. CDR1 and CDR2 (germline): SGHAT, FQDESV (reference sequence). V was clipped by 5 bases and J by 8 bases; unmatched bases: 8. CDR3 length: 14 residues. CDR3 nucleotide sequence: TGTGCCAGCAGCGCAACGGACAGGGGGTCCGGCTACACCTTC. It encodes CASSATDRGSGYTF.